This T cell receptor (beta chain) derives from a study of shared clonotypes between healthy human individuals. Study-level points and caveats: It was anticipated that sequencing depth would influence how many clonotypes donors shared.

This CDR3 comprises 20 residues. TCRdb keeps only in-frame clones here, not all; method: immunoSEQ multiplex PCR. The sample holds about 710,000 clones, over 60% seen once. Concerning this clone itself: What it binds is not known.

Free of recent acute infections or vaccinations, the donors were healthy HIV-negative adults. Division of CD4+ cells produced a CD45RA+ naive subset and a CD45RA-negative memory subset. This receptor was obtained from a woman aged 25 to 39 in good health. Sequencing input: memory CD4+ T cells sorted from blood. Subset: CD45RA-negative fraction. The V and J genes are TRBV21-1 and TRBJ2-2; the table's D call of TRBD2 was not tested on the DNA. TRBV21-1 is a pseudogene. The CDR3 DNA reads as TGTGCCAGCAGCAAAGAAAGGCTCCCCTCCCGGGAAAAAGGAACCGGGGAGCTGTTTTTT. Protein: CASSKERLPSREKGTGELFF.